The clone carrying this T cell receptor (beta chain) was counted a few times. Sequenced by immunoSEQ multiplex PCR; TCRdb stores in-frame clones only, minus some. Of approximately 9,300 clones in the sample, 75% to 85% are singletons; the top ten hold roughly 4%. This entry is derived from a study of hypomethylating agent response in myelodysplastic syndrome. Trimming cost V 5 bases and J 7 bases; bases outside gene matches: 14. This CDR3 region has 16 residues. From germline, CDR1 is SGHTA and CDR2 FQGNSA. The rearrangement uses TRBV7-2 and TRBJ2-7; 10 nucleotides line up with TRBD2. Material: bone marrow, obtained before or after starting hypomethylating agent treatment for myelodysplastic syndrome (not recorded which). This receptor was taken from a human donor with myelodysplastic syndrome. Here the CDR3 reads CASSPRASGSWGEQYF. CDR3 nucleotide sequence: TGTGCCAGCAGCCCCCGAGCTAGCGGGAGTTGGGGTGAGCAGTACTTC.